The 5 T cell receptor beta chains listed next were all sequenced from one sample in a study of blood T cell repertoires in COVID-19. Sequenced by immunoSEQ multiplex PCR; TCRdb stores in-frame clones only, minus some. The profile shows about 170,000 clones, more than 70% of them singletons. What was sequenced was peripheral blood. The receptor source for this set is a woman over 75 with active or convalescent COVID-19.

The chain uses TRBV9 and TRBJ2-2; 10 bases line up with TRBD1. The germline gives CDR1 SGDLS, CDR2 YYNGEE. The trim removed 4 bases at V and 0 bases at J, leaving 3 bases unmatched. The CDR3 extends over 16 amino acids. The CDR3 DNA reads TGTGCCAGCAGCACGGGACAGGGGCCGAACACCGGGGAGCTGTTTTTT. Protein product: CASSTGQGPNTGELFF.

The chain employs TRBV9 and TRBJ1-1, with no clear D. V lost 2 bases to trimming and J lost 4 bases, with 12 bases between them. This CDR3 is 14 amino acids long. CDR1 is SGDLS and CDR2 is YYNGEE in the germline V gene. The CDR3 reads CASSVELRGTEAFF. The CDR3 bases are TGTGCCAGCAGCGTTGAGCTTCGAGGCACTGAAGCTTTCTTT. Supplemented by reference TRBV9 and TRBJ1-1, the full variable domain reads DSGVTQTPKHLITATGQRVTLRCSPRSGDLSVYWYQQSLDQGLQFLIQYYNGEERAKGNILERFSAQQFPDLHSELNLSSLELGDSALYFCASSVELRGTEAFFGQGTRLTVV.

The rearrangement uses TRBV3-1 (or the pseudogene TRBV3-2) and TRBJ1-6; weak D call: TRBD1 (5 bases). The CDR3 sequence is 15 residues long. V dropped 1 base and J dropped 5 bases, with 9 bases sitting between them. Germline values: CDR1 LGHDT, CDR2 YNNKEL (reference sequence). The DNA of the CDR3 is TGTGCCAGCAGCCAAGGACGGGGGGATAATTCACCCCTCCACTTT. Encoded protein: CASSQGRGDNSPLHF.

The chain combines TRBV18 with TRBJ1-2; TRBD1 might be the D (6 bases). The germline CDR1 and CDR2 sequences are KGHSH and LQKENI. Trimming left V 5 bases short and J 4 bases short, with 11 bases between. This CDR3 is 13 amino acids long. The CDR3 region is CASSSDRTYGYTF. The CDR3 bases are TGTGCCAGCTCATCTGACAGGACCTATGGCTACACCTTC.

This sequence joins TRBV9 and TRBJ2-2; D is ambiguous. V dropped 2 bases and J dropped 0 bases, with 8 bases sitting between them. The CDR3 is made up of 15 amino acids. The V gene's germline CDR1 is SGDLS and CDR2 YYNGEE. The CDR3: CASSVTPSNTGELFF. CDR3 in DNA: TGTGCCAGCAGCGTTACTCCTTCGAACACCGGGGAGCTGTTTTTT. Complete variable domain (other parts from reference TRBV9 and TRBJ2-2): DSGVTQTPKHLITATGQRVTLRCSPRSGDLSVYWYQQSLDQGLQFLIQYYNGEERAKGNILERFSAQQFPDLHSELNLSSLELGDSALYFCASSVTPSNTGELFFGEGSRLTVL.